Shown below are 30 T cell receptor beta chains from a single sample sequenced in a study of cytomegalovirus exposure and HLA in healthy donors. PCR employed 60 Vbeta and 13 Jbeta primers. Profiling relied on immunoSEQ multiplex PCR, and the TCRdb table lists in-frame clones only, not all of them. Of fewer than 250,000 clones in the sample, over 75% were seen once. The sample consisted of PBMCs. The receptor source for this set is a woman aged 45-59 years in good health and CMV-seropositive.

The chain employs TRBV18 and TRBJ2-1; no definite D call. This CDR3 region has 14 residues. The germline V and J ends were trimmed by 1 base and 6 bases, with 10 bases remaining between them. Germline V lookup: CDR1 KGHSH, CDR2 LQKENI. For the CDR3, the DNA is TGTGCCAGCTCACCACAGTTTCTGAGCAATGAGCAGTTCTTC. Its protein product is CASSPQFLSNEQFF.

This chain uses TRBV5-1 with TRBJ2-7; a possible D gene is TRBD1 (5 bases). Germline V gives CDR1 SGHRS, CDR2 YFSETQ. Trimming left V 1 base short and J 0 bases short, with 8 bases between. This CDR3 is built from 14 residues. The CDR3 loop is CASSLLTVSYEQYF. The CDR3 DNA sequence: TGCGCCAGCAGCTTGTTGACAGTCTCCTACGAGCAGTACTTC.

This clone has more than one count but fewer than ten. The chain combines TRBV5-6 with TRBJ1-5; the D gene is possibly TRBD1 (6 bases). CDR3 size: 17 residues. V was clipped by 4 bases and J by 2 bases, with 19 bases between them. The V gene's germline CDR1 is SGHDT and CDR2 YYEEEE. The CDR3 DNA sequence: TGTGCCAGCAGCCACAGTTTTCAGGGGTCCGGCAATCAGCCCCAGCATTTT. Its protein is CASSHSFQGSGNQPQHF.

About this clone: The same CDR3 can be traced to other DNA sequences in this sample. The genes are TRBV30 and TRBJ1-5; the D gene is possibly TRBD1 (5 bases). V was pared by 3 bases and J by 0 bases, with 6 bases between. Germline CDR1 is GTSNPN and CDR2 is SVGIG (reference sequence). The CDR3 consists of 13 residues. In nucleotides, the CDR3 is TGTGCCTGGAGCAGGGATAGCAATCAGCCCCAGCATTTT. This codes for CAWSRDSNQPQHF. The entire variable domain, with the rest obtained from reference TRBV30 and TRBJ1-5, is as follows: SQTIHQWPATLVQPVGSPLSLECTVEGTSNPNLYWYRQAAGRGLQLLFYSVGIGQISSEVPQNLSASRPQDRQFILSSKKLLLSDSGFYLCAWSRDSNQPQHFGDGTRLSIL.

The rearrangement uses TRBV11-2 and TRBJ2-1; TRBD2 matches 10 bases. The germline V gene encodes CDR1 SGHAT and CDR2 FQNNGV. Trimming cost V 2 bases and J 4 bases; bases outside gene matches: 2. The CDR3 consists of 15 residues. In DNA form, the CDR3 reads TGTGCCAGCAGCTTAAAGCGGGGGGGTTACAATGAGCAGTTCTTC. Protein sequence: CASSLKRGGYNEQFF.

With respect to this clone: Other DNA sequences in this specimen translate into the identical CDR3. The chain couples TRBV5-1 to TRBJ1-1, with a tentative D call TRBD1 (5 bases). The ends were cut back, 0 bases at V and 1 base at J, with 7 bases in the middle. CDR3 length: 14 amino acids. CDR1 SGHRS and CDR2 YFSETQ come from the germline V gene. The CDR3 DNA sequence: TGCGCCAGCAGCTTGGGACAGCCGAACACTGAAGCTTTCTTT. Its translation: CASSLGQPNTEAFF.

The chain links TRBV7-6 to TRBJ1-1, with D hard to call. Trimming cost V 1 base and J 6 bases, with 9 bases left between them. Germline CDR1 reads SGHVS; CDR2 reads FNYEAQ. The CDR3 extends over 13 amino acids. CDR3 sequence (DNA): TGTGCCAGCAGCTTAGTGAGGGCAGCTGAAGCTTTCTTT. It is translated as CASSLVRAAEAFF.

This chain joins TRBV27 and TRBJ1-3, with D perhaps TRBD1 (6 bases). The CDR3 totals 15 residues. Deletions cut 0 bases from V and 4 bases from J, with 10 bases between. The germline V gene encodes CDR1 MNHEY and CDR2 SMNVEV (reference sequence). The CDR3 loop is CASSLSRGAGNTIYF. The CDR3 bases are TGTGCCAGCAGTTTATCGCGGGGGGCAGGAAACACCATATATTTT.

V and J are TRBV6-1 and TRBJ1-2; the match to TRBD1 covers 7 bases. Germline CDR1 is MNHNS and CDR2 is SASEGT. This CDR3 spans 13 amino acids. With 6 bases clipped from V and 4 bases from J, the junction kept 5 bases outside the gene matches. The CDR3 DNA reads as TGTGCCAGCAGCCCGGGACAGTTCTATGGCTACACCTTC. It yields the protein CASSPGQFYGYTF.

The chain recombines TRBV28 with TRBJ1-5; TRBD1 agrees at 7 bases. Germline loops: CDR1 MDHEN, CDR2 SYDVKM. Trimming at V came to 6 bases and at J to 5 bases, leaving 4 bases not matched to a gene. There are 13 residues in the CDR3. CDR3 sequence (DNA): TGTGCCAGCAGGGTGGGACAGTATCAGCCCCAGCATTTT. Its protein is CASRVGQYQPQHF.

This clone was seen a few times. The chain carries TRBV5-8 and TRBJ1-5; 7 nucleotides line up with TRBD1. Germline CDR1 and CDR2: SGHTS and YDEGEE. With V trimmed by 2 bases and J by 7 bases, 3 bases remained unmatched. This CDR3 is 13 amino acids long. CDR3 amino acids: CASSFTRGQPQHF. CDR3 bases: TGTGCCAGCAGCTTTACCAGGGGGCAGCCCCAGCATTTT.

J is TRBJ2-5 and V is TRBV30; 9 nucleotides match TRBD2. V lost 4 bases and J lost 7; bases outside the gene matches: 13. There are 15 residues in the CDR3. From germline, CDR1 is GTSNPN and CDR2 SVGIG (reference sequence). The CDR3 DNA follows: TGTGCCTGGACTAGCGGGGACGCGGTTGCGGCGACCCAGTACTTC. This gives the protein CAWTSGDAVAATQYF.

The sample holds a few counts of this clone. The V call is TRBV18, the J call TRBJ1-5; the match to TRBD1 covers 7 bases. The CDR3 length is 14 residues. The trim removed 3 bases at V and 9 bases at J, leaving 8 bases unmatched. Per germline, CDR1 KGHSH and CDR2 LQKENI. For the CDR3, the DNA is TGTGCCAGCTCACCCCGACAGGGTGATGGGCCCCAGCATTTT. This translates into CASSPRQGDGPQHF. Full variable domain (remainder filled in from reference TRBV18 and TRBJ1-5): NAGVMQNPRHLVRRRGQEARLRCSPMKGHSHVYWYRQLPEEGLKFMVYLQKENIIDESGMPKERFSAEFPKEGPSILRIQQVVRGDSAAYFCASSPRQGDGPQHFGDGTRLSIL.

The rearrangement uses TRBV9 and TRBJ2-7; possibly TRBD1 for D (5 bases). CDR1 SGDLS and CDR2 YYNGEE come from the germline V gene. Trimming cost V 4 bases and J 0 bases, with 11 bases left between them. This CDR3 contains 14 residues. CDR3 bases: TGTGCCAGCAGCCCGATGGACACCTCCTACGAGCAGTACTTC. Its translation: CASSPMDTSYEQYF.

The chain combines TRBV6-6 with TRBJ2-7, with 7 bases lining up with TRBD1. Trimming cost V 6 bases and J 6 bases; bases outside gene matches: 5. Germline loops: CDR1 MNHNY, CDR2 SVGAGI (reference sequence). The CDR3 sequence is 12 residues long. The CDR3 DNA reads TGTGCCAGCAGCTACAGGGGTGGCGAGCAGTACTTC. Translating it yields CASSYRGGEQYF.

The CDR3 region has the DNA TGTGCCTGGGCCGGGACAGGAGGGCAGCCCCAGCATTTT. Protein sequence: CAWAGTGGQPQHF. The chain joins TRBV30 to TRBJ1-5, with 8 bases fitting TRBD1. In germline, CDR1 is GTSNPN, CDR2 SVGIG (reference sequence). This CDR3 spans 13 amino acids. V shed 5 bases, J shed 7 bases, and the junction held 7 bases outside the gene matches. Combining the CDR3 with reference TRBV30 and TRBJ1-5 gives the whole variable domain SQTIHQWPATLVQPVGSPLSLECTVEGTSNPNLYWYRQAAGRGLQLLFYSVGIGQISSEVPQNLSASRPQDRQFILSSKKLLLSDSGFYLCAWAGTGGQPQHFGDGTRLSIL.

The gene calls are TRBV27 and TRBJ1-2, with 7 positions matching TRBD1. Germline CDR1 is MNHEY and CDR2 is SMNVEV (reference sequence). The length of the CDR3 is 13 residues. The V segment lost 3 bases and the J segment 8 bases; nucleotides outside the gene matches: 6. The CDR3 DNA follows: TGTGCCAGCAGTTTTGGAGGGGGCGAGGGCTACACCTTC. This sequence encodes CASSFGGGEGYTF.

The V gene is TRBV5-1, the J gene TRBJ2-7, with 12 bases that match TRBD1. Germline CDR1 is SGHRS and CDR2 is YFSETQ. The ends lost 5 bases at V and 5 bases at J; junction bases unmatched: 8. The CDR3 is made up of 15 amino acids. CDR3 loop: CASSRPGQGAHEQYF. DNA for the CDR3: TGCGCCAGCAGTCGACCGGGACAGGGGGCCCACGAGCAGTACTTC.

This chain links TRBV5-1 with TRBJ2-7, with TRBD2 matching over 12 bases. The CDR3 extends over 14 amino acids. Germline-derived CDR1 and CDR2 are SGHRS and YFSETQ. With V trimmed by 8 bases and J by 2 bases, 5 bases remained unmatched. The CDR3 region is CASHRTSGAYEQYF. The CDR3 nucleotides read TGCGCCAGTCACCGGACTAGCGGGGCCTACGAGCAGTACTTC.

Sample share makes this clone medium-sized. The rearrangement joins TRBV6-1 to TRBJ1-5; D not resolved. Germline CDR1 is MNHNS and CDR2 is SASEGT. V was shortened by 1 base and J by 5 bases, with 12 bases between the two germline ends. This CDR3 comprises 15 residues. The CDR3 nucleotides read TGTGCCAGCAGTGAAGGGGAGGAGGGATATCAGCCCCAGCATTTT. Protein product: CASSEGEEGYQPQHF.

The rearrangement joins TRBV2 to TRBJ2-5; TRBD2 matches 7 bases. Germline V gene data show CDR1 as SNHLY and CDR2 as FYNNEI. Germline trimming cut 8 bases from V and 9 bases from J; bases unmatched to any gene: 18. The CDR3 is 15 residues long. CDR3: CASLRNPTGGVPQYF. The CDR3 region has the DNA TGTGCCAGCCTTCGCAACCCTACTGGGGGGGTACCCCAGTACTTC. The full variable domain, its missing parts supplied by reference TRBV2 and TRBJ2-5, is EPEVTQTPSHQVTQMGQEVILRCVPISNHLYFYWYRQILGQKVEFLVSFYNNEISEKSEIFDDQFSVERPDGSNFTLKIRSTKLEDSAMYFCASLRNPTGGVPQYFGPGTRLLVL.

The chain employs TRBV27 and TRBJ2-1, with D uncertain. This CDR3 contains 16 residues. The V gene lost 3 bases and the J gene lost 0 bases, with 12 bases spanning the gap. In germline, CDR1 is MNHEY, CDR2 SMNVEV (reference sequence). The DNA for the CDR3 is TGTGCCAGCAGTTTGTTTGGGCTAACCTCCTACAATGAGCAGTTCTTC. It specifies CASSLFGLTSYNEQFF.

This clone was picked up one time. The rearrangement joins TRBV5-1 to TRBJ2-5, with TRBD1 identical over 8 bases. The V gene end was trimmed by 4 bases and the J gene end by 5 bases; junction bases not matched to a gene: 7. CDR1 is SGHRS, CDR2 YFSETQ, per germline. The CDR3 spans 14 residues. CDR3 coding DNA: TGCGCCAGCAGCAGACCGACAGGGGACGAGACCCAGTACTTC. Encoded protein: CASSRPTGDETQYF.

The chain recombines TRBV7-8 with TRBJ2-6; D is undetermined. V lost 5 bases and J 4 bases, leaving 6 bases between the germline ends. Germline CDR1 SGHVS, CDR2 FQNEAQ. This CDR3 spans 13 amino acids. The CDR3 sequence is CASSNAGANVLTF. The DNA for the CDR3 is TGTGCCAGCAGCAACGCGGGGGCCAACGTCCTGACTTTC.

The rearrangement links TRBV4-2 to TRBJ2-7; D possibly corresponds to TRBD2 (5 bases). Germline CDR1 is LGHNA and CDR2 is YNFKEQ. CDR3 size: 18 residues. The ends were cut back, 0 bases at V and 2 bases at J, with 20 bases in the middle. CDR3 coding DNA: TGTGCCAGCAGCCAAGAATCCCCGATGTTGCAGAGGGCCTACGAGCAGTACTTC. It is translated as CASSQESPMLQRAYEQYF.

CDR3 in amino acids: CASSQETGTLLNTEAFF. In DNA, the CDR3 is TGTGCCAGCAGCCAAGAGACAGGGACCCTCCTAAACACTGAAGCTTTCTTT. J is TRBJ1-1 and V is TRBV5-6; 7 positions agree with TRBD1. Germline V gene lookup returns CDR1 SGHDT and CDR2 YYEEEE. The CDR3 extends over 17 amino acids. The V and J ends lost 4 bases and 2 bases, in that order; junction bases with no gene match: 14.

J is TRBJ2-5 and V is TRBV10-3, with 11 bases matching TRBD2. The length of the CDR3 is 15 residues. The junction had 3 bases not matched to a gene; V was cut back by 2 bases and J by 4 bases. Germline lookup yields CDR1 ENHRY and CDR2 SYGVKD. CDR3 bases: TGTGCCATCAGTGAGAGTAGCGGGGGGGTAGAGACCCAGTACTTC. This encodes CAISESSGGVETQYF.

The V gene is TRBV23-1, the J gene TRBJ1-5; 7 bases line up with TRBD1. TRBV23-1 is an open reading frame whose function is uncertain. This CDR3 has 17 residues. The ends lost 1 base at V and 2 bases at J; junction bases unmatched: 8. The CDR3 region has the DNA TGCGCCAGCAGTCAATGGACAGGAAAATTTGGCAATCAGCCCCAGCATTTT. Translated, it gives CASSQWTGKFGNQPQHF.

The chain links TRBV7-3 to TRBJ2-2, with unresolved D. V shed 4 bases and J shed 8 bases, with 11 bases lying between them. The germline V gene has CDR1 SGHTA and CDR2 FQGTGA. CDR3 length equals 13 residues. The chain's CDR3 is CASSSTPSGELFF. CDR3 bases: TGTGCCAGCAGCTCAACCCCGTCGGGGGAGCTGTTTTTT.

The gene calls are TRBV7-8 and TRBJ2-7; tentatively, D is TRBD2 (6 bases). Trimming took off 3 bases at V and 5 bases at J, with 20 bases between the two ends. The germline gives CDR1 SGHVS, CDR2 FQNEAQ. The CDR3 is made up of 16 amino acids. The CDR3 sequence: CASSLAGGRLRDEQYF. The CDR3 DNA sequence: TGTGCCAGCAGCTTGGCCGGAGGGAGACTGCGAGACGAGCAGTACTTC.